This section outlines one T cell receptor (beta chain) sequence together with its context. The sample originates from a study of blood T cell repertoires in COVID-19. In the study overall: COVID-19 samples from acute and convalescent phases originated in the United States, Italy and Spain. T cells, B-cell-depleted T cells, or PBMCs provided the cDNA or gDNA that served as material.

CDR3 size: 15 residues. Germline trimming cut 0 bases from V and 6 bases from J; bases unmatched to any gene: 5. The germline V gene encodes CDR1 GTSNPN and CDR2 SVGIG (reference sequence). Per the original data handling: Reference gene primer amplification gave nucleated cell count estimates. Using immunoSEQ multiplex PCR, the repertoire was profiled, and TCRdb retains in-frame clones only, with some absent. V, J and clone size derive from that table, while D and trimming were established from the DNA sequence. The data contain roughly 280,000 clones, approximately 86% of them singletons. V usage is TRBV30 and J usage is TRBJ2-2; 9 positions match TRBD2. This sequence was found in a middle-aged man with active or convalescent COVID-19. Sequencing was performed on peripheral blood. The CDR3 loop reads CAWSVSAGGAGELFF. CDR3 nucleotide sequence: TGTGCCTGGAGTGTATCGGCGGGAGGGGCCGGGGAGCTGTTTTTT.